In this sample, the clone carrying this T cell receptor (beta chain) turned up many times. The antigen remains unidentified. TCRdb processed the reads anew with MiXCR; each CDR3 protein has one entry. The profile shows tens of thousands of distinct CDR3 sequences, about 44% of them singletons. This entry belongs to a study of T cell repertoires in cytomegalovirus infection. Study as a whole: Selection of CMV epitopes for the study included recently identified HLA-C-restricted and well-studied HLA-B-restricted ones.

Trimming pared 6 bases from V and 0 bases from J, leaving 27 bases between. CDR1 and CDR2 (germline): MNHEY, SVGEGT. The CDR3 contains 20 residues. The sequencing here drew on CD8+ T cells from cultured PBMCs, taken from culture after CMV antigen stimulation. The TCR originated in a human donor in good health (CMV status not recorded). Some clones in this sample may be carry-over from other donors' samples. V gene TRBV6-2 or TRBV6-3 combines with J gene TRBJ2-1; either TRBD1 or TRBD2 may fit D (5 bases each). The CDR3 loop is CASSKTDKQVKTSSYNEQFF. CDR3 coding DNA: TGTGCCAGCAGCAAGACGGATAAACAGGTCAAAACTAGCTCCTACAATGAGCAGTTCTTC.